This TCR beta chain was recovered during a study of T cell responses to AZD1222 COVID-19 vaccine. Overall study results and limits: Reportedly, nearly half of unique spike TCRs recognized epitopes outside B.1.351/B.1.1.7 mutations. Scientists sampled the repertoires only once the peak T cell response had passed.

Worth noting for this clone: Its antigen is still unknown.

The V gene lost 6 bases and the J gene lost 5 bases, with 13 bases spanning the gap. From germline, CDR1 is LNHDA and CDR2 SQIVND (reference sequence). The CDR3 consists of 13 residues. The data were produced by immunoSEQ multiplex PCR, yet TCRdb's version contains in-frame clones alone and is incomplete. The profile shows more than 85,000 clones, 85% to 90% of them singletons. V and J are TRBV19 and TRBJ1-1; D gene ambiguous. The origin of this receptor is an adult in good health. The sequencing used peripheral blood, collected on day 0 of AZD1222 vaccination. CDR3 sequence: CASRPAFWTEAFF. The DNA of the CDR3 is TGTGCCAGTAGGCCTGCTTTTTGGACTGAAGCTTTCTTT.